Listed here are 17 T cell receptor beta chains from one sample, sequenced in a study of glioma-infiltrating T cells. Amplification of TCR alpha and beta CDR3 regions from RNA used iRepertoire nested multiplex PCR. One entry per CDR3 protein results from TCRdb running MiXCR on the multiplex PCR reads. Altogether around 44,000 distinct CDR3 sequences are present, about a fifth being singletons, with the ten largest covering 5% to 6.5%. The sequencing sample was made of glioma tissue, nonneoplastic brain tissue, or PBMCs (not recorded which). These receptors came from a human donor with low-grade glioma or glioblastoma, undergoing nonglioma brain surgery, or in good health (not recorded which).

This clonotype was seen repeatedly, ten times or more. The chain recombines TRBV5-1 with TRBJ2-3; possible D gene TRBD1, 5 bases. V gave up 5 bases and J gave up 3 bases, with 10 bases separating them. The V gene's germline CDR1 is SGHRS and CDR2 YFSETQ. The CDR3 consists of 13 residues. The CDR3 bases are TGCGCCAGCAGACCAGACAGTACAGATACGCAGTATTTT. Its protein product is CASRPDSTDTQYF.

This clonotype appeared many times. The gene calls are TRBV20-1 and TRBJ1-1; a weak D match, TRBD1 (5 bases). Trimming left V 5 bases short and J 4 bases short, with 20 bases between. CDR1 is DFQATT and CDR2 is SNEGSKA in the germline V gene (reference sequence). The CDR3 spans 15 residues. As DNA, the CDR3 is TGCAGTGCTCCAATACAATGGGACCTGGGCACTGAAGCTTTCTTT. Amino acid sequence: CSAPIQWDLGTEAFF.

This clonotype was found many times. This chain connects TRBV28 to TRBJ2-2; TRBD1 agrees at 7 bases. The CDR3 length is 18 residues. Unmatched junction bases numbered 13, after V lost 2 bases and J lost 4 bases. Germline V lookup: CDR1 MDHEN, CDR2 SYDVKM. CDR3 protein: CASSLPPPGQFPTGELFF. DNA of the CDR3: TGTGCCAGCAGTTTACCCCCCCCGGGACAGTTTCCCACCGGGGAGCTGTTTTTT.

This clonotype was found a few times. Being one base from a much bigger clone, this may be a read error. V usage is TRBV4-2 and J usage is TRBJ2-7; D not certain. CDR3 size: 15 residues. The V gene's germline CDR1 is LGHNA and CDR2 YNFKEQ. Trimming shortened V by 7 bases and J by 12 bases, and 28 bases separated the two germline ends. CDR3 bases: TGTGCCAGCACCCCCGGACCGAAAAATATCCTACGGCTGTACTTC. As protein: CASTPGPKNILRLYF.

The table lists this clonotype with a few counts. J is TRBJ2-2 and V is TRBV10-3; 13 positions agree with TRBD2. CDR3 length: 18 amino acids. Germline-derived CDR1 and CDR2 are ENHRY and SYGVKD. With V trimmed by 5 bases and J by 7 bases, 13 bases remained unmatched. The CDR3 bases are TGTGCCATCAGTACCGGGACTAGCGGGGCCAAGCCGGTCGGGGAGCTGTTTTTT. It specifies CAISTGTSGAKPVGELFF.

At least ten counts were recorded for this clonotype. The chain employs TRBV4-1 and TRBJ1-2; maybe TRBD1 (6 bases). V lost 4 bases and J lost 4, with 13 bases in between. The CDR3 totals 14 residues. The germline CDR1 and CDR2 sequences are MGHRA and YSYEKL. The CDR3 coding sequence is TGCGCCAGCAGCCCACCAGACAGGTCCTATGGCTACACCTTC. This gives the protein CASSPPDRSYGYTF.

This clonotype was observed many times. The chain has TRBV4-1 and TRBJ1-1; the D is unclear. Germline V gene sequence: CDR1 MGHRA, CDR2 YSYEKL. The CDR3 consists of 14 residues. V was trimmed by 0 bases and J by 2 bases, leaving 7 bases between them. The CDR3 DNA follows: TGCGCCAGCAGCCAAGATGACACCAACACTGAAGCTTTCTTT. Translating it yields CASSQDDTNTEAFF.

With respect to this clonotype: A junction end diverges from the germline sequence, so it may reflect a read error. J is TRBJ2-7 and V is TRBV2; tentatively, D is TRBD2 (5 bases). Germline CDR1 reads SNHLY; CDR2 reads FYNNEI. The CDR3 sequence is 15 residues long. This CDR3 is CASSEGSRGLYEQYF. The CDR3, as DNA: TGTGCCAGCAGTGAAGGATCCCGCGGACTCTACGAGCAGTACTTT.

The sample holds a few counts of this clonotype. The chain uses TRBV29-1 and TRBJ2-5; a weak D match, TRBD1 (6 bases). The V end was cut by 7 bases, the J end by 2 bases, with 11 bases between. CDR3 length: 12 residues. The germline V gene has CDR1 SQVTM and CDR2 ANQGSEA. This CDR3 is CSALGQQETQYF. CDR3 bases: TGCAGCGCCCTAGGACAGCAAGAGACCCAGTACTTC.

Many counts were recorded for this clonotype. The DNA for the CDR3 is TGTGCCAGCTCGGGACAGGCATTGGACGAGCAGTACTTC. Its translation: CASSGQALDEQYF. The chain is built from TRBV25-1 and TRBJ2-7, with TRBD1 matching over 8 bases. Per the germline V gene, CDR1 is MGHDK and CDR2 is SYGVNS. This CDR3 is built from 13 residues. V was pared by 8 bases and J by 5 bases, with 8 bases of the junction left unmatched.

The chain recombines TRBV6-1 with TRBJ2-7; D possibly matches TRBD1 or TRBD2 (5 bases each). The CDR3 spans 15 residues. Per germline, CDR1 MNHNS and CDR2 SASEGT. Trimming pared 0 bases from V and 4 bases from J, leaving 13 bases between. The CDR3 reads CASSEAGANRYEQYF. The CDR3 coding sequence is TGTGCCAGCAGTGAAGCCGGGGCAAACCGTTACGAGCAGTACTTC.

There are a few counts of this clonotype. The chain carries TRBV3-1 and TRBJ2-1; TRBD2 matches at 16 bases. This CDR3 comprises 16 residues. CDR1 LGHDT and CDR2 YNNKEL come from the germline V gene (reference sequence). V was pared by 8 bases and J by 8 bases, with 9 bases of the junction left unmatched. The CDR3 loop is CASHLGLAGGQDEQFF. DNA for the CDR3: TGTGCCAGCCACCTGGGACTAGCGGGGGGGCAGGATGAGCAGTTCTTC.

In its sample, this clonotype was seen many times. The CDR3 DNA reads as TGTGCCACCAGCAGAGAAACTAGCGCCTACGAGCAGTACTTC. Protein: CATSRETSAYEQYF. The chain recombines TRBV15 with TRBJ2-7; 7 positions match TRBD2. The V and J ends lost 0 bases and 2 bases, in that order; junction bases with no gene match: 1. Germline loops: CDR1 LNHNV, CDR2 YYDKDF (reference sequence). The CDR3 consists of 14 residues.

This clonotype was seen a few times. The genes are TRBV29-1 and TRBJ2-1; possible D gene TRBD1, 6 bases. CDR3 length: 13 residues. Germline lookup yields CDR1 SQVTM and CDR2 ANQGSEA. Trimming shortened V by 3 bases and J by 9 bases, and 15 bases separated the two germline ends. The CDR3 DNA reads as TGCAGCGTTGACAGGGGTAACACCGGTGAGCAGTTCTTC. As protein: CSVDRGNTGEQFF.

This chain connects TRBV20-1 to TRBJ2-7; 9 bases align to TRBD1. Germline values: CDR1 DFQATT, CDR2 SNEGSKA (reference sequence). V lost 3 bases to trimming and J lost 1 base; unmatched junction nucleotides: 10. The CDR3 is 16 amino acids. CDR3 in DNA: TGCAGTGCTAGGGGACAGGGAGGTACTTTTTCCTACGAGCAGTACTTC. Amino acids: CSARGQGGTFSYEQYF.

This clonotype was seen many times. Here the CDR3 DNA reads TGTGCCAGCAGTCTACAGGGACCCAAAAACATTCAGTACTTC. Translating gives CASSLQGPKNIQYF. The chain is built from TRBV27 and TRBJ2-4; D may be TRBD1 (6 bases). CDR1 MNHEY and CDR2 SMNVEV come from the germline V gene (reference sequence). The V end lost 5 bases, the J end lost 2 bases, and 10 bases lay between the germline ends. This CDR3 has 14 amino acids.

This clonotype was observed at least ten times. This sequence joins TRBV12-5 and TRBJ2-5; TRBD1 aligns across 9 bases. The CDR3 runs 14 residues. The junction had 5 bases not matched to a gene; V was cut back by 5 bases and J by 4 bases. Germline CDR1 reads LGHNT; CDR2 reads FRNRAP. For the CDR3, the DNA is TGTGCTAGTGGTCCCGGGACAGGGATAGAGACCCAGTACTTC. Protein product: CASGPGTGIETQYF. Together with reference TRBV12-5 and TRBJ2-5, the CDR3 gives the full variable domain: DARVTQTPRHKVTEMGQEVTMRCQPILGHNTVFWYRQTMMQGLELLAYFRNRAPLDDSGMPKDRFSAEMPDATLATLKIQPSEPRDSAVYFCASGPGTGIETQYFGPGTRLLVL.